This TCR beta chain was profiled in a study of T cells after yellow fever vaccination (dated by TCRdb to the late 2010s). For context, the study as a whole: The SMART-Seq v4 Ultra Low Input RNA kit was used to prepare libraries from fractions with low cell numbers. To follow T-cell clones before and after both primary and booster YFV17D yellow fever vaccination, bulk TCR alpha and beta repertoires underwent longitudinal sequencing. Two healthy male donors, one aged 18 to 30 and one aged 30 to 39 years, were included in the cohort. Bulk PBMC replicates and cell subsets were isolated from blood drawn at multiple timepoints before and after both primary and secondary immunization.

This clonotype was counted only a few times. Its specific antigen is unknown. Per-nucleotide qualities are absent, and no much larger clonotype sits a single base away. General conclusions and limits of the study: Computational filtering was required because FACS-sorted repertoires could contain abundant contaminating clonotypes from the bulk population. After the booster, most of the clones that had expanded following primary vaccination were detected again (almost 98% of CD4 and around nine tenths of CD8), which suggests that memory was broadly maintained. The secondary T-cell response was found to be weaker but faster than the primary response, with a peak reached on day 5 rather than on day 15. A small share of clonotypes occurred in both CD4 and CD8 compartments, likely arising from convergent recombination. Because the study included only a couple of donors, the extent to which the findings can be generalized is limited.

TCR cDNA was made using 5'RACE template switching, a step that added a universal primer site and unique molecular identifiers. Priming for cDNA synthesis came from both the TCR alpha and TCR beta constant segments. Library amplification involved two PCR steps, and the second step added sample barcodes and sequencing adapters. Sequencing of the libraries was done on either Illumina HiSeq 2500 (2x100 bp) or NovaSeq (2x150 bp). In the authors' own workflow: Demultiplexing of reads and collapsing into UMI consensus sequences were performed with MIGEC, and V(D)J alignment was carried out with MiXCR. Clonotypes responding to the vaccine were identified with edgeR on replicate PBMC samples, with the criteria of FDR below 0.01 and a log2 fold change above 5 up to day 15. CD4 or CD8 identity was assigned to each bulk clonotype according to whether the clonotype was present at higher abundance in the sequenced CD4 repertoire or the sequenced CD8 repertoire. In-frame beta chains were kept once TCRdb had trimmed the public reads at Q25 with fastp and called clones with MiXCR. Here each entry gathers all rows of one CDR3 protein and keeps the most common genes and DNA. The V and J calls were not made by the authors but by TCRdb's processing. For this sample there are 500,000 to 650,000 distinct CDR3 sequences; approximately 13% appear just once. The ten largest clones take up 15% of the sample.

What the treatment or condition label conveys for this sample: live attenuated yellow fever vaccine strain. At each blood-draw timepoint, two biological replicates of bulk PBMCs were collected. A standard Ficoll-Paque protocol was used to isolate PBMCs from peripheral blood. TriZol was used to extract RNA from bulk PBMCs, from CD4 and CD8 fractions, and from dextramer-positive and dextramer-negative fractions. For CDR1 and CDR2, the germline V gene lists LGHNA and YNFKEQ. Spanning cysteine to phenylalanine, the CDR3 consists of 16 amino acids. Of the read, only the CDR3 DNA is kept; its 48 bases are in frame from base 1. V ends up 3 bases short and J 0 bases short, with an unmatched junction base count of 5.

Sequences were derived from PBMCs, sampled on the day of the yellow fever booster vaccination. The V gene is TRBV4-2 and the J gene is TRBJ2-1; TRBD2 lines up with 7 middle nucleotides. The clonotype originates from a man aged 25-45 years who received the YFV17D yellow fever vaccine. The CDR3 reads CASSQAGTNSYNEQFF. The DNA sequence is TGTGCCAGCAGCCAGGCAGGGACTAACTCCTACAATGAGCAGTTCTTC.